The 14 T cell receptor beta chains presented below share a single source sample, sequenced in a study of cytomegalovirus exposure and HLA in healthy donors (dated by TCRdb to 2016 to 2017). Libraries came from the immunoSEQ multiplex PCR assay. A mixture of 60 forward primers for TCR Vbeta segments and 13 reverse primers for TCR Jbeta segments was used in the multiplex PCR. Not all clones reach the TCRdb copy of this immuneACCESS table, which keeps in-frame sequences only. Checked studies attribute under half of the gap to unresolved V genes and leave the rest unexplained. The sample includes 250,000 to 300,000 clones, with about 83% observed a single time. The top ten hold roughly 2% of the sample. Sequences were obtained from PBMCs. All receptors derive from a woman in her forties in good health and CMV-seropositive.

Comment on this clone: At the DNA level, this CDR3 is encoded by other sequences in the same sample as well. The genes are TRBV7-9 and TRBJ2-7; 12 bases match TRBD2. CDR3 length: 16 residues. CDR1 is SEHNR, CDR2 FQNEAQ, per germline (reference sequence). V lost 3 bases and J lost 2; bases outside the gene matches: 5. The chain's CDR3 is CASSLARLAGAYEQYF. The CDR3 DNA reads TGTGCCAGCAGCTTGGCGAGACTAGCGGGGGCCTACGAGCAGTACTTC. The complete variable domain, with remaining parts taken from reference TRBV7-9 and TRBJ2-7, reads DTGVSQNPRHKITKRGQNVTFRCDPISEHNRLYWYRQTLGQGPEFLTYFQNEAQLEKSRLLSDRFSAERPKGSFSTLEIQRTEQGDSAMYLCASSLARLAGAYEQYFGPGTRLTVT.

The chain couples TRBV11-1 to TRBJ1-1; TRBD1 is a possible D gene (6 bases). There are 13 residues in the CDR3. Germline V lookup: CDR1 SGHAT, CDR2 FQDESV (reference sequence). V gave up 1 base and J gave up 3 bases, with 6 bases separating them. CDR3 amino acids: CASSLDRDTEAFF. The CDR3 coding sequence is TGTGCCAGCAGCTTAGACAGGGACACTGAAGCTTTCTTT.

This chain links TRBV12-5 with TRBJ2-7, with 8 bases identical to TRBD2. This CDR3 has 15 amino acids. CDR1 LGHNT and CDR2 FRNRAP come from the germline V gene. The V segment lost 5 bases and the J segment 3 bases; nucleotides outside the gene matches: 9. The CDR3 here is CASGPLAGIFYEQYF. The CDR3 DNA sequence: TGTGCTAGTGGTCCGTTAGCGGGAATCTTCTACGAGCAGTACTTC.

This clone has only one observation. The chain recombines TRBV19 with TRBJ2-7; possibly TRBD1 for D (5 bases). Germline V lookup: CDR1 LNHDA, CDR2 SQIVND (reference sequence). The CDR3 is 14 residues long. V dropped 3 bases and J dropped 2 bases, with 11 bases sitting between them. CDR3 protein: CASSIDRGTYEQYF. CDR3 DNA sequence: TGTGCCAGTAGTATTGACAGAGGTACCTACGAGCAGTACTTC.

J is TRBJ2-3 and V is TRBV28; 11 bases are a match to TRBD1. With V trimmed by 3 bases and J by 7 bases, 12 bases remained unmatched. The CDR3 runs 17 residues. CDR1 is MDHEN, CDR2 SYDVKM, per germline. The chain's CDR3 is CASSFPGQGAGVNTQYF. The CDR3 DNA reads as TGTGCCAGCAGTTTCCCTGGACAGGGGGCCGGGGTAAATACGCAGTATTTT.

The chain joins TRBV25-1 to TRBJ1-3; D is uncertain. Per the germline V gene, CDR1 is MGHDK and CDR2 is SYGVNS. The CDR3 runs 17 residues. V was pared by 1 base and J by 0 bases, with 13 bases between. CDR3 sequence reads: CASSELGEFHSGNTIYF. The CDR3 region has the DNA TGTGCCAGCAGTGAATTGGGAGAGTTCCACTCTGGAAACACCATATATTTT.

V and J are TRBV6-1 and TRBJ2-6, with D hard to call. The ends were cut back, 5 bases at V and 0 bases at J, with 8 bases in the middle. Germline V lookup: CDR1 MNHNS, CDR2 SASEGT. This CDR3 is 15 amino acids long. CDR3 bases: TGTGCCAGCAGTATAGAGTACTCTGGGGCCAACGTCCTGACTTTC. Translation gives CASSIEYSGANVLTF.

Comment on this clone: The same CDR3 can be traced to other DNA sequences in this sample. The rearrangement uses TRBV18 and TRBJ2-7; TRBD1 matches 8 bases. V gave up 3 bases and J gave up 2 bases; unmatched junction bases: 3. The germline CDR1 and CDR2 sequences are KGHSH and LQKENI. The CDR3 contains 14 residues. The CDR3 DNA reads TGTGCCAGCTCACCCAGACAGGGGACCTACGAGCAGTACTTC. Translated: CASSPRQGTYEQYF.

The rearrangement uses TRBV7-8 and TRBJ2-4, with 12 bases fitting TRBD2. The CDR3 extends over 16 amino acids. The J segment lost 1 base and the V segment lost 5 bases, leaving 3 bases of the junction unmatched. The germline gives CDR1 SGHVS, CDR2 FQNEAQ. CDR3 sequence (DNA): TGTGCCAGCAGCATCGGACTAGCGGGGGCCAAAAACATTCAGTACTTC. Protein sequence: CASSIGLAGAKNIQYF.

The J gene is TRBJ2-2, the V gene TRBV28, with no clear D. V dropped 3 bases and J dropped 1 base, with 12 bases sitting between them. Germline CDR1 MDHEN, CDR2 SYDVKM. The CDR3 has 16 residues. For the CDR3, the DNA is TGTGCCAGCAGTTTTTCTACTAACCTGAACACCGGGGAGCTGTTTTTT. Residues: CASSFSTNLNTGELFF.

This clone turned up a few times. V gene TRBV11-2 combines with J gene TRBJ1-3; tentatively, D is TRBD1 (6 bases). The CDR3 spans 15 residues. Per the germline V gene, CDR1 is SGHAT and CDR2 is FQNNGV. Trimming stripped 0 bases from V and 2 bases from J, with 8 bases between. The CDR3 sequence: CASSLDGQPGNTIYF. DNA of the CDR3: TGTGCCAGCAGCTTAGACGGACAGCCTGGAAACACCATATATTTT.

V gene TRBV9 combines with J gene TRBJ2-5; TRBD2 matches 8 bases. The trim removed 0 bases at V and 0 bases at J, leaving 10 bases unmatched. The CDR3 is made up of 18 amino acids. Germline V gene lookup returns CDR1 SGDLS and CDR2 YYNGEE. The CDR3 DNA is TGTGCCAGCAGCGTAGGAATAGCGGGGCTCGGACACCAAGAGACCCAGTACTTC. This codes for CASSVGIAGLGHQETQYF.

The V call is TRBV2, the J call TRBJ2-3, with a weak D call TRBD2 (6 bases). The V gene lost 6 bases and the J gene lost 3 bases, with 16 bases spanning the gap. Germline V gene sequence: CDR1 SNHLY, CDR2 FYNNEI. The length of the CDR3 is 15 residues. DNA for the CDR3: TGTGCCAGCAGGAGGAGCGGGCGGTTAACAGATACGCAGTATTTT. Amino acid sequence: CASRRSGRLTDTQYF.

The V and J genes are TRBV4-3 and TRBJ2-7; 10 bases are shared with TRBD2. Germline values: CDR1 LGHNA, CDR2 YSLEER. The J segment lost 5 bases and the V segment lost 4 bases, leaving 5 bases of the junction unmatched. The CDR3 sequence is 14 residues long. CDR3 nucleotide sequence: TGCGCCAGCAGCCCAGGGCTAGCGGGAGACGAGCAGTACTTC. Translated, it gives CASSPGLAGDEQYF.